This TCR beta chain is drawn from a study of graft-versus-host responses after intestinal transplantation. Across the whole study: Once they had received anti-thymocyte globulin induction, all recipients took tacrolimus and steroids for about three years. Study-wide points: There was an association between peak levels of circulating GvH clones and early post-transplant HvG declines. The recipient marrow held GvH clones, and some of them showed up first in ileum or blood.

To note about this clone: The antigen is not known.

This table comes from immunoSEQ multiplex PCR, and its TCRdb copy is limited to in-frame clones, with some not included. Counted here are 90,000 to 95,000 clones, 90% to 95% occurring once; the ten biggest clones make up approximately 0.5%. Material: unstimulated CD8+ T cells sorted from spleen or lymph node cells, obtained before intestinal transplant. This receptor was taken from a human donor who received an intestinal transplant.

The CDR3 is CASSRDRVSNEQFF. Written as DNA, the CDR3 is TGTGCCAGCTCAAGGGACAGGGTTTCTAATGAGCAGTTCTTC. The genes are TRBV5-4 and TRBJ2-1, with 9 bases aligning to TRBD1. The CDR3 runs 14 residues. Germline values: CDR1 SGHNT, CDR2 YYREEE (reference sequence). With 7 bases clipped from V and 7 bases from J, the junction kept 9 bases outside the gene matches.